This note documents a single T cell receptor beta chain sequence. Original analysis: Amplifying reference gene primers gave estimates of nucleated cell counts. Produced via immunoSEQ multiplex PCR; TCRdb's table is partial and in-frame only. V and J calls and clone size come straight from that table; D and trimming were deduced from the DNA. The table records 80,000 to 95,000 clones, around 86% of them present only once. The sample is drawn from a study of blood T cell repertoires in COVID-19. The wider study: Samples came from the United States, Italy and Spain, spanning acute and convalescent COVID-19. PBMCs, B-cell-depleted T cells, or T cells provided the cDNA or gDNA that made up the material.

Germline values: CDR1 MGHDK, CDR2 SYGVNS. This CDR3 contains 13 residues. Trimming left V 1 base short and J 6 bases short, with 9 bases between. This chain links TRBV25-1 with TRBJ1-1; D is uncertain. The receptor was isolated from a man in his fifties with active or convalescent COVID-19. Material for sequencing was peripheral blood. CDR3 protein: CASSEFPRSEAFF. As DNA, the CDR3 is TGTGCCAGCAGTGAATTTCCGAGGTCTGAAGCTTTCTTT.